The sequence of this TCR beta chain was determined in a study of high-grade serous ovarian cancer treatment subgroups. About the research overall: Mean per sample: around 14,000 reads, some 7,300 unique TCR beta rearrangements.

Note on this clone: Its antigen is still unknown.

V was cut by 4 bases and J by 8 bases, with 6 bases left in between. Germline V gene data show CDR1 as MNHEY and CDR2 as SMNVEV (reference sequence). The CDR3 has 12 residues. Tumor tissue was taken before any definitive surgery or chemotherapy was given. Study conclusions and caveats: Bulk tumor TCR sequencing gave no spatial information. Repertoire similarity ranged about 0.11 to 0.8 between tumors of one patient. TCR relatedness rose with neoantigen level and trended with mutation load.

Method: immunoSEQ multiplex PCR; TCRdb's copy keeps in-frame clones and lacks some. The data contain a few thousand clones, around 77% of them singletons. The source material was tumor tissue. The sequence was obtained from a human donor with high-grade serous ovarian cancer. The V call is TRBV27, the J call TRBJ1-6; possibly TRBD1 for D (5 bases). In DNA, the CDR3 is TGTGCCAGCAGTTCAGGGTATTCACCCCTCCACTTT. Its protein product is CASSSGYSPLHF.